Following are 2 T cell receptor beta chains from one sample sequenced in a study of CD8+CD57+ T cells in acquired aplastic anemia. Genomic DNA, the template, was used for profiling of the TCR beta VDJ and CDR3. TCRdb reprocessed the reads via MiXCR and lists one record per CDR3 protein. Seen here are just over 150,000 distinct CDR3 sequences, about 50% observed once, and the top ten hold more than 30%. The sequenced patients had an expansion of CD8+CD57+ cells seen by flow cytometry. What was sequenced was sorted CD4+, CD8+, or CD8+CD57+ T cells (not recorded which) from PBMCs. Receptors were obtained from a human donor with aplastic anemia.

The rearrangement joins TRBV20-1 to TRBJ2-5; 9 bases fit TRBD1. Trimming took 1 base from V and 1 from J; bases not matched to a gene: 7. This CDR3 has 16 amino acids. CDR1 DFQATT and CDR2 SNEGSKA come from the germline V gene (reference sequence). In DNA, the CDR3 is TGCAGTGCTAGAGTCCGGGACAGGGCCCCCCAAGAGACCCAGTACTTC. This codes for CSARVRDRAPQETQYF.

This clonotype was counted a few times. This sequence joins TRBV20-1 and TRBJ2-5; the match to TRBD2 covers 9 bases. Germline CDR1 reads DFQATT; CDR2 reads SNEGSKA (reference sequence). There are 16 residues in the CDR3. V was pared by 0 bases and J by 4 bases, with 9 bases of the junction left unmatched. The CDR3 sequence is CSARDGGGVVGETQYF. The CDR3, as DNA: TGCAGTGCTAGAGATGGCGGGGGGGTGGTGGGAGAGACCCAGTACTTC.